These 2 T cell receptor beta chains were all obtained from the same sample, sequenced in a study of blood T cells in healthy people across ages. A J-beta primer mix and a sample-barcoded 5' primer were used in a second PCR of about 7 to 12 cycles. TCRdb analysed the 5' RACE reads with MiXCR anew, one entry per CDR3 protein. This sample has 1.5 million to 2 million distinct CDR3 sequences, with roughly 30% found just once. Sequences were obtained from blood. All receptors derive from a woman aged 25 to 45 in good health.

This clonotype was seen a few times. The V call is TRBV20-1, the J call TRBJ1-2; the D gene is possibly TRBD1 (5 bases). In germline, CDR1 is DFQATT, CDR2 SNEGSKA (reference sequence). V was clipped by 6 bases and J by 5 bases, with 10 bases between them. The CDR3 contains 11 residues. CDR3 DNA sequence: TGCAGTGCACCAGGGTCTTATGGCTACACCTTC. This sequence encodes CSAPGSYGYTF.

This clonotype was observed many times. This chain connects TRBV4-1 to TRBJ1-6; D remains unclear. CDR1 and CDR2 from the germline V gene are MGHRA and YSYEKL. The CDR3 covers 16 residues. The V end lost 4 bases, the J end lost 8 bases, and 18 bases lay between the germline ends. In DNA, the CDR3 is TGCGCCAGCAGCCTGATCCCGGTCGGGTTCGATTCACCCCTCCACTTT. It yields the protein CASSLIPVGFDSPLHF.